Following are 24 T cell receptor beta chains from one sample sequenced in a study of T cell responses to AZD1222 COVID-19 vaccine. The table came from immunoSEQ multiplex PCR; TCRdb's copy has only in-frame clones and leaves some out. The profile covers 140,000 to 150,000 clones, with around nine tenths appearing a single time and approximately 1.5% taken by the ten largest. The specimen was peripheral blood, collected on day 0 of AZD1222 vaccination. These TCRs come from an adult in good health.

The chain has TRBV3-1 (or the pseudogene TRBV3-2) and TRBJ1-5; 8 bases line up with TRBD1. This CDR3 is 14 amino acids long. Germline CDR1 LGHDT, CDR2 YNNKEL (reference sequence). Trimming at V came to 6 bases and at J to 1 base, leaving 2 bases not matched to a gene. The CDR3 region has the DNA TGTGCCAGCAGTCGACAGGGGAGCAATCAGCCCCAGCATTTT. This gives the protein CASSRQGSNQPQHF.

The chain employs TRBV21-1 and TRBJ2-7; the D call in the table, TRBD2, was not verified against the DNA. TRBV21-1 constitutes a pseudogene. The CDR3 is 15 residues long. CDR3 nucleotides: TGTGCCAGCAGCCCCGAGGGAGGGGGGGGTTACGAGCAGTACTTC. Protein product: CASSPEGGGGYEQYF.

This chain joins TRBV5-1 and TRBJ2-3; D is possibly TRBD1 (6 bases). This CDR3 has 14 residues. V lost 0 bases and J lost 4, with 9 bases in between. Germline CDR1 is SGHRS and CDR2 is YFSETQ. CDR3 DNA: TGCGCCAGCAGCTTGGTACAGGGAGCAGATACGCAGTATTTT. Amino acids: CASSLVQGADTQYF. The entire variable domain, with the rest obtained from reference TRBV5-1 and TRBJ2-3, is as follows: KAGVTQTPRYLIKTRGQQVTLSCSPISGHRSVSWYQQTPGQGLQFLFEYFSETQRNKGNFPGRFSGRQFSNSRSEMNVSTLELGDSALYLCASSLVQGADTQYFGPGTRLTVL.

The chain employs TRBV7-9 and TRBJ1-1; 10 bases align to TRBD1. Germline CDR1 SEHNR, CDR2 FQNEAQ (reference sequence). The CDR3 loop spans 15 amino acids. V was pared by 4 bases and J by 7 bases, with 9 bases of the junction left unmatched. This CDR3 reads CASSSFLDRGIEAFF. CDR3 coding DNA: TGTGCCAGCAGCTCTTTTCTGGACAGGGGGATTGAAGCTTTCTTT.

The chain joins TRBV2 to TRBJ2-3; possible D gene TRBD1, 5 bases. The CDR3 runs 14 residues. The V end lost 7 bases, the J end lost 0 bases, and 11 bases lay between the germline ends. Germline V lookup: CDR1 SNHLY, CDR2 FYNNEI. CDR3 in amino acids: CASKQVISTDTQYF. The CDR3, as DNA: TGTGCCAGCAAACAGGTTATTAGCACAGATACGCAGTATTTT.

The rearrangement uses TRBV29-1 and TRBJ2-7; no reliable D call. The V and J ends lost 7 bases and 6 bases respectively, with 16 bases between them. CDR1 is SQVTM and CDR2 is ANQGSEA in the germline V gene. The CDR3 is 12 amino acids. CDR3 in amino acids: CSAGPSISEQYF. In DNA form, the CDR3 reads TGCAGCGCCGGCCCCTCTATCTCCGAGCAGTACTTC.

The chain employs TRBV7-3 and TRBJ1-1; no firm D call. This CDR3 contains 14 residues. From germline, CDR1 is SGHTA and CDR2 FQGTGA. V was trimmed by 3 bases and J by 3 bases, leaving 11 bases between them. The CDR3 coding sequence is TGTGCCAGCAGCTTCAAGGTTGGGTACACTGAAGCTTTCTTT. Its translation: CASSFKVGYTEAFF.

This CDR3 is CASSIQRRYTTEQYF. The CDR3 nucleotides are TGTGCCAGTAGTATCCAAAGGAGGTATACTACCGAGCAGTACTTC. This chain links TRBV19 with TRBJ2-7, with a weak D call TRBD2 (5 bases). V was clipped by 3 bases and J by 6 bases, with 18 bases between them. The CDR3 runs to 15 residues. Germline assignment: CDR1 LNHDA and CDR2 SQIVND (reference sequence).

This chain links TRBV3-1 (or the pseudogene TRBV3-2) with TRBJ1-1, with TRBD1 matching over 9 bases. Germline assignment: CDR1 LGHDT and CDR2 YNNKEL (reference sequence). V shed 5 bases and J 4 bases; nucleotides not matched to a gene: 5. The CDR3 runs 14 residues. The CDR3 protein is CASSVQGASTEAFF. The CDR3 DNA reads TGTGCCAGCAGCGTACAGGGGGCAAGCACTGAAGCTTTCTTT.

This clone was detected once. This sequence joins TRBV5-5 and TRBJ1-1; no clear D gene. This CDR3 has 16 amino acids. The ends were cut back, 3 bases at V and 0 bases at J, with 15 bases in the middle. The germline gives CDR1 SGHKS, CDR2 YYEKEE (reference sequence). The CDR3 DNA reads TGTGCCAGCAGCTCCTCCATATGGGAACTGAACACTGAAGCTTTCTTT. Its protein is CASSSSIWELNTEAFF.

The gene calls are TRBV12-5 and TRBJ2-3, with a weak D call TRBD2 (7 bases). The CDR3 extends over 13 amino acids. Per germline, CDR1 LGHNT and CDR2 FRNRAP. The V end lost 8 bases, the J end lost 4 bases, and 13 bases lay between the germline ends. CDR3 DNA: TGTGCTAGTAGTGGGGGGGCACCAGATACGCAGTATTTT. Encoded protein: CASSGGAPDTQYF.

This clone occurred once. The CDR3 DNA reads as TGTGCCAGCAGTTACTGGGCGGACGTCGCAAGGGATACGCAGTATTTT. Translating gives CASSYWADVARDTQYF. The V and J genes are TRBV6-6 and TRBJ2-3; no clear D. V was cut by 1 base and J by 6 bases, with 17 bases left in between. CDR3 length: 16 residues. The germline CDR1 and CDR2 sequences are MNHNY and SVGAGI (reference sequence).

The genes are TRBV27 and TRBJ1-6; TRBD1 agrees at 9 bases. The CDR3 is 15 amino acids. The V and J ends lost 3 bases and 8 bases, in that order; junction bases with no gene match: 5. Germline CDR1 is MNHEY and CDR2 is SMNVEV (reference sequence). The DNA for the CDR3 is TGTGCCAGCAGTTTCGGGACAGGGTTTGATTCACCCCTCCACTTT. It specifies CASSFGTGFDSPLHF.

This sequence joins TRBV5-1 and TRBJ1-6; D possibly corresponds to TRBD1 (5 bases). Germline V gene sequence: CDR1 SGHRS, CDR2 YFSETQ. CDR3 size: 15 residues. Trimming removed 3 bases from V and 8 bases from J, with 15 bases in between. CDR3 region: CASSSGRQGDSPLHF. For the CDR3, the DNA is TGCGCCAGCAGCTCTGGACGACAAGGGGATTCACCCCTCCACTTT.

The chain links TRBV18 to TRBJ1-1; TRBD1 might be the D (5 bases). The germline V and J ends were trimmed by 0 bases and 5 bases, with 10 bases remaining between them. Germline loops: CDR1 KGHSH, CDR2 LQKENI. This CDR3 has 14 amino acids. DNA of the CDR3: TGTGCCAGCTCACCACCAGGAAGGGGAACTGAAGCTTTCTTT. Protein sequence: CASSPPGRGTEAFF.

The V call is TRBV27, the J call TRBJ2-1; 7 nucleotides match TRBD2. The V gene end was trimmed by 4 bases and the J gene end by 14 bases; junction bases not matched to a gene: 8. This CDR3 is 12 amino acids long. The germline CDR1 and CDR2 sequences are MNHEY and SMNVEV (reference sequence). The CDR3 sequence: CASSSLGGSKFF. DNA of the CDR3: TGTGCCAGCAGTTCCCTTGGCGGGAGTAAGTTCTTC.

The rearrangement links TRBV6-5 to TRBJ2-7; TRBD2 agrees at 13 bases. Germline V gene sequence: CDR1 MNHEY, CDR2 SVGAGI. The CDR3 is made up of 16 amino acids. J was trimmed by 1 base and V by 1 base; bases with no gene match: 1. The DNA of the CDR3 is TGTGCCAGCAGTTACTTGGGACTAGCGGGATCCTACGAGCAGTACTTC. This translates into CASSYLGLAGSYEQYF.

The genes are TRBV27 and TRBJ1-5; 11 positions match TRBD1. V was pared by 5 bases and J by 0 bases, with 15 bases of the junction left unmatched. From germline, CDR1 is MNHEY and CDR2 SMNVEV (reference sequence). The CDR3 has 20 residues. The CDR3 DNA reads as TGTGCCAGCAGTCCATCACTCCGGGACAGGGGGGGTTATAGCAATCAGCCCCAGCATTTT. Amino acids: CASSPSLRDRGGYSNQPQHF.

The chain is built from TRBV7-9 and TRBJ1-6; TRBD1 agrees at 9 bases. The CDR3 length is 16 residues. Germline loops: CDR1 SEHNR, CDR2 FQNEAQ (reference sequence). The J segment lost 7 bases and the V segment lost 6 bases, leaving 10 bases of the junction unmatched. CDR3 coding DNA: TGTGCCAGCAGACAACAGGGGGCGCAGGGAAATTCACCCCTCCACTTT. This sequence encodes CASRQQGAQGNSPLHF. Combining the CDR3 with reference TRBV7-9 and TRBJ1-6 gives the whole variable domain DTGVSQNPRHKITKRGQNVTFRCDPISEHNRLYWYRQTLGQGPEFLTYFQNEAQLEKSRLLSDRFSAERPKGSFSTLEIQRTEQGDSAMYLCASRQQGAQGNSPLHFGNGTRLTVT.

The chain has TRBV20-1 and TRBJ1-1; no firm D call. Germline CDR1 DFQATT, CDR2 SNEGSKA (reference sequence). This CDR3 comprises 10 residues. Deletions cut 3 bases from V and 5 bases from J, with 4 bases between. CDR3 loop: CSASRTEAFF. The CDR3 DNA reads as TGCAGTGCTAGTAGAACTGAAGCTTTCTTT.

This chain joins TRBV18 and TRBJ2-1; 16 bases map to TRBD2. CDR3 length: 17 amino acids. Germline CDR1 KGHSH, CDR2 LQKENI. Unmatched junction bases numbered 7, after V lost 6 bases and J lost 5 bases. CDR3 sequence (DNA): TGTGCCAGCTCGGGACTAGCGGGAGGGCCAGGGCACAATGAGCAGTTCTTC. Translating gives CASSGLAGGPGHNEQFF.

For the CDR3, the DNA is TGTGCCAGAGGGGGGACTCACTCAGGCATCACTGAAGCTTTCTTT. This codes for CARGGTHSGITEAFF. The gene calls are TRBV2 and TRBJ1-1; D is possibly TRBD1 (6 bases). The V gene lost 9 bases and the J gene lost 4 bases, with 21 bases spanning the gap. Germline V CDR1 and CDR2: SNHLY, FYNNEI. The CDR3 is made up of 15 amino acids. Combining the CDR3 with reference TRBV2 and TRBJ1-1 gives the whole variable domain EPEVTQTPSHQVTQMGQEVILRCVPISNHLYFYWYRQILGQKVEFLVSFYNNEISEKSEIFDDQFSVERPDGSNFTLKIRSTKLEDSAMYFCARGGTHSGITEAFFGQGTRLTVV.

In nucleotides, the CDR3 is TGTGCCAGCAGCGCAGGGGGGAACAATCAGCCCCAGCATTTT. It encodes CASSAGGNNQPQHF. The V call is TRBV7-9, the J call TRBJ1-5; 7 nucleotides line up with TRBD1. This CDR3 has 14 amino acids. The J segment lost 3 bases and the V segment lost 5 bases, leaving 4 bases of the junction unmatched. Germline V CDR1 and CDR2: SEHNR, FQNEAQ (reference sequence).

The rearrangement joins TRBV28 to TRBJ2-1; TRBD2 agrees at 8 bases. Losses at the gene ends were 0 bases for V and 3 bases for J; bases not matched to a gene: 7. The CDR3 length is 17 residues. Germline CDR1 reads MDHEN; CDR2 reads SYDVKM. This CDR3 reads CASSLWTGGAIYNEQFF. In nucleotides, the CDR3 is TGTGCCAGCAGTTTATGGACCGGGGGGGCTATCTACAATGAGCAGTTCTTC.